This T cell receptor beta chain was obtained from a study of blood T cells in healthy people across ages. Using a J-beta primer mix together with a sample-barcoded 5' primer, a second PCR was run for roughly 6 to 11 cycles. TCRdb re-called the 5' RACE reads through MiXCR, storing one row per CDR3 protein. The sample shows 660,000 or so distinct CDR3 sequences, around 54% of them seen only once. A remark on this clonotype: Its cognate antigen is unknown.

CDR1 and CDR2 (germline): SNHLY, FYNNEI. With 7 bases removed from V and 9 bases from J, the gap between germline ends came to 19 bases. The CDR3 consists of 14 residues. Broader study findings: For the donors, CMV status was unknown and possibly confounded expanded clonotype changes. Correlation between TCR beta diversity and naive T cell percentage was strong. While age rose, TCR beta diversity per million T cells dropped in a roughly linear way.

This clonotype was obtained from a man aged 60 to 75 in good health. The sequencing sample was made of blood. The chain recombines TRBV2 with TRBJ1-5; D unclear. CDR3 sequence: CASTKDGVNWPQHF. The CDR3, as DNA: TGTGCCAGCACCAAGGACGGGGTAAATTGGCCCCAGCATTTT. The whole variable domain, remainder taken from reference TRBV2 and TRBJ1-5, is EPEVTQTPSHQVTQMGQEVILRCVPISNHLYFYWYRQILGQKVEFLVSFYNNEISEKSEIFDDQFSVERPDGSNFTLKIRSTKLEDSAMYFCASTKDGVNWPQHFGDGTRLSIL.